These T cell receptor beta chains were read from a single sample in a study of control samples from healthy donors and cancer patients. Measured with immunoSEQ multiplex PCR; TCRdb has only the in-frame clones, and not every one. Among approximately 120,000 clones, 80% to 90% were seen once, and the ten largest hold roughly a sixth. The sample comprised blood. Source of these receptors: a woman between 50 and 59 years old in good health. Each CDR3 is given with its conserved first and last residue. D genes are given only for firm matches. Some rows have no size entry. The others give once, few or many, or a class for an expanded clone.

clone_size	d_call	j_call	v_call	cdr3_aa	cdr3_nt
.	.	TRBJ2-7	TRBV6-5	CASNTGIPYEQYF	TGTGCCAGCAACACAGGGATCCCCTACGAGCAGTACTTC
.	.	TRBJ2-3	TRBV5-4	CASSFQGPGTDTQYF	TGTGCCAGCAGCTTCCAGGGGCCGGGAACAGATACGCAGTATTTT
few	.	TRBJ2-7	TRBV7-3	CASSSTDYEQYF	TGTGCCAGCAGCTCCACCGACTACGAGCAGTACTTC
.	.	TRBJ1-1	TRBV12-5	CASGPLTRPNTEAFF	TGTGCTAGTGGTCCCCTAACGAGACCCAACACTGAAGCTTTCTTT
.	TRBD2	TRBJ2-1	TRBV4-1	CASTEGGGALDEQFF	TGCGCCAGCACCGAGGGCGGGGGGGCCTTGGATGAGCAGTTCTTC
.	.	TRBJ2-3	TRBV5-4	CASSLDPYTDTQYF	TGTGCCAGCAGCTTGGACCCGTACACAGATACGCAGTATTTT
.	.	TRBJ1-3	TRBV7-9	CASSPDPDRGNTIYF	TGTGCCAGCAGCCCCGACCCCGACAGGGGAAACACCATATATTTT
.	.	TRBJ1-5	TRBV7-2	CASSLSSNQPQHF	TGTGCCAGCAGCTTATCTAGCAATCAGCCCCAGCATTTT
.	TRBD2	TRBJ2-3	TRBV10-2	CASSKTSGGIDTQYF	TGCGCCAGCAGTAAGACTAGCGGGGGAATAGATACGCAGTATTTT
.	TRBD2	TRBJ2-3	TRBV4-2	CASSRRLAGAGTDTQYF	TGTGCCAGCAGCCGGCGACTAGCGGGGGCCGGCACAGATACGCAGTATTTT
.	TRBD2	TRBJ2-7	TRBV5-6	CASSYGTSGGRGQYF	TGTGCCAGCAGCTATGGGACTAGCGGGGGCCGGGGGCAGTACTTC
.	.	TRBJ1-3	TRBV6-2/TRBV6-3	CASSYSGRQNSGNTIYF	TGTGCCAGCAGTTACTCGGGCAGACAGAACTCTGGAAACACCATATATTTT
few	TRBD1	TRBJ1-4	TRBV9	CASSVSARGVEKLFF	TGTGCCAGCAGCGTATCGGCCAGGGGGGTCGAAAAACTGTTTTTT
.	TRBD1	TRBJ1-5	TRBV18	CASSPDRAQPQHF	TGTGCCAGCTCACCAGACAGGGCTCAGCCCCAGCATTTT
.	TRBD2	TRBJ2-1	TRBV7-9	CASSLVGLANEQFF	TGTGCCAGCAGCTTAGTTGGACTAGCGAATGAGCAGTTCTTC
.	.	TRBJ1-6	TRBV2	CASTETWVASNSPLHF	TGTGCCAGCACCGAGACCTGGGTCGCCTCTAATTCACCCCTCCACTTT
.	.	TRBJ1-1	TRBV6-5	CASPRGAEAFF	TGTGCCAGCCCCCGGGGCGCTGAAGCTTTCTTT